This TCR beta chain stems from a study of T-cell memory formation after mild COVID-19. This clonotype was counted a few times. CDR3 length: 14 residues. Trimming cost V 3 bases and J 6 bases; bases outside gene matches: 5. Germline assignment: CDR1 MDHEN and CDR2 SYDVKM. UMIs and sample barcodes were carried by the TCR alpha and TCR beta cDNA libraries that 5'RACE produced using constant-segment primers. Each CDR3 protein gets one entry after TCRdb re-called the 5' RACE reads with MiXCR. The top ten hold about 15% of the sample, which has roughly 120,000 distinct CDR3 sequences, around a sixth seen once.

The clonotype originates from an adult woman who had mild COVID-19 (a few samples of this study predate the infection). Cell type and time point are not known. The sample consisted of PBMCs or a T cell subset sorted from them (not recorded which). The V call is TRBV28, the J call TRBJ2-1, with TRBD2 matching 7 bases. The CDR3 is CASSFRPGGNEQFF. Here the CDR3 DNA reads TGTGCCAGCAGTTTTAGGCCGGGGGGCAATGAGCAGTTCTTC.